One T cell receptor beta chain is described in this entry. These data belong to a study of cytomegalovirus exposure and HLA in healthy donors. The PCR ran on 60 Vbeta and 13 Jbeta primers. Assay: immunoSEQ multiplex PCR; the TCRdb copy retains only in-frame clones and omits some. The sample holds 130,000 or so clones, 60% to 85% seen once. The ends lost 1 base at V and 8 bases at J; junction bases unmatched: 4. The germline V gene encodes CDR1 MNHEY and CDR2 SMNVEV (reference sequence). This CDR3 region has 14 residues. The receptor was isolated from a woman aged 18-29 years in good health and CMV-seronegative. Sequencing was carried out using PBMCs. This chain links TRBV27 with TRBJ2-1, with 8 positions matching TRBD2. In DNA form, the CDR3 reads TGTGCCAGCAGTTTATTGGGACTAGGCCATGAGCAGTTCTTC. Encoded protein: CASSLLGLGHEQFF.